Shown below are 18 T cell receptor beta chains from a single sample sequenced in a study of brain T cells in children with intractable seizures. Stated time point: blood from clinic visit 5 months post-surgery; TSC patient then seizure free. TCRdb keeps only in-frame clones here, not all; method: immunoSEQ multiplex PCR. The sample carries 340,000 or so clones, about 93% recorded once. Sequenced material: peripheral blood, taken more than 4 months after surgery. The source of these receptors is a boy younger than two with tuberous sclerosis and intractable seizures.

This chain uses TRBV5-1 with TRBJ2-3; 10 nucleotides line up with TRBD2. The CDR3 totals 15 residues. Germline assignment: CDR1 SGHRS and CDR2 YFSETQ. The V gene end was trimmed by 6 bases and the J gene end by 3 bases; junction bases not matched to a gene: 7. Here the CDR3 DNA reads TGCGCCAGCACCCTAAGCGGGAGGGCGACAGATACGCAGTATTTT. The encoded protein is CASTLSGRATDTQYF.

V gene TRBV6-6 combines with J gene TRBJ1-2, with a possible D match to TRBD1 (5 bases). Trimming left V 4 bases short and J 1 base short, with 13 bases between. Germline CDR1 and CDR2: MNHNY and SVGAGI (reference sequence). This CDR3 spans 15 amino acids. For the CDR3, the DNA is TGTGCCAGCAGTTCCCCGACAGTCCATAACTATGGCTACACCTTC. This gives the protein CASSSPTVHNYGYTF.

A few counts support this clone. This sequence joins TRBV24-1 and TRBJ2-7; D may be TRBD1 or TRBD2 (5 bases each). The V end lost 9 bases, the J end lost 7 bases, and 21 bases lay between the germline ends. The CDR3 has 14 amino acids. Germline loops: CDR1 KGHDR, CDR2 SFDVKD. CDR3 coding DNA: TGTGCCACCCCCCGACAGAATCGCACTAGGGAGCAGTACTTC. It translates to CATPRQNRTREQYF.

The chain is built from TRBV19 and TRBJ2-1; perhaps D is TRBD1 or TRBD2 (6 bases each). This CDR3 has 13 amino acids. V lost 7 bases and J lost 9, with 16 bases in between. The V gene's germline CDR1 is LNHDA and CDR2 SQIVND (reference sequence). CDR3 nucleotide sequence: TGTGCCAGTAAGGTAGGGGGGTCTGGTGAGCAGTTCTTC. Its protein is CASKVGGSGEQFF.

Here the CDR3 reads CAWSVRRAWGTEAFF. DNA for the CDR3: TGTGCCTGGAGTGTACGGAGGGCATGGGGCACTGAAGCTTTCTTT. J is TRBJ1-1 and V is TRBV30, with D unresolved. Germline V gene lookup returns CDR1 GTSNPN and CDR2 SVGIG (reference sequence). The CDR3 is 15 residues long. V was shortened by 0 bases and J by 4 bases, with 15 bases between the two germline ends.

The chain employs TRBV19 and TRBJ2-7, with D possibly matching TRBD1 (6 bases). Per germline, CDR1 LNHDA and CDR2 SQIVND (reference sequence). The CDR3 is 14 amino acids. The ends were cut back, 3 bases at V and 2 bases at J, with 11 bases in the middle. CDR3 nucleotide sequence: TGTGCCAGTAGTATTCAACAGGGAGCCTACGAGCAGTACTTC. Its translation: CASSIQQGAYEQYF.

This chain connects TRBV5-1 to TRBJ1-5; possible D gene TRBD1, 5 bases. Germline V lookup: CDR1 SGHRS, CDR2 YFSETQ. This CDR3 is built from 14 residues. Trimming left V 2 bases short and J 4 bases short, with 10 bases between. The CDR3 is CASSFDSINQPQHF. CDR3 bases: TGCGCCAGCAGCTTTGACAGTATTAATCAGCCCCAGCATTTT.

This clone was observed a single time. V usage is TRBV11-3 and J usage is TRBJ1-4; D may be TRBD1 (5 bases). The length of the CDR3 is 13 residues. CDR1 and CDR2 (germline): SGHNT, YENEEA. V lost 5 bases to trimming and J lost 4 bases, with 8 bases between them. This chain's CDR3 is CASSGDSNEKLFF. CDR3 nucleotides: TGTGCCAGCAGCGGAGACAGTAATGAAAAACTGTTTTTT.

This chain joins TRBV6-6 and TRBJ1-5, with D perhaps matching TRBD1 (6 bases). The CDR3 totals 15 residues. V was pared by 3 bases and J by 3 bases, with 12 bases between. The germline CDR1 and CDR2 sequences are MNHNY and SVGAGI (reference sequence). The CDR3 nucleotides read TGTGCCAGCAGTTATGGGGGCTCACTCAATCAGCCCCAGCATTTT. Translating it yields CASSYGGSLNQPQHF.

The table lists this clone with a count of one. This sequence joins TRBV27 and TRBJ1-1; D gene ambiguous. The germline V gene encodes CDR1 MNHEY and CDR2 SMNVEV (reference sequence). Deletions cut 1 base from V and 1 base from J, with 4 bases between. This CDR3 is built from 13 residues. The CDR3 spells CASSLWWNTEAFF. DNA of the CDR3: TGTGCCAGCAGTTTATGGTGGAACACTGAAGCTTTCTTT.

The chain employs TRBV19 and TRBJ1-1; a weak D match, TRBD1 (5 bases). The CDR3 sequence is 18 residues long. The V and J ends lost 6 bases and 3 bases respectively, with 26 bases between them. CDR1 and CDR2 from the germline V gene are LNHDA and SQIVND (reference sequence). The CDR3 DNA reads TGTGCCAGTAGCCCGGGAGGGGTACAGATCCTACAGGACACTGAAGCTTTCTTT. Protein sequence: CASSPGGVQILQDTEAFF.

The chain joins TRBV5-1 to TRBJ1-2; D is unclear. V lost 0 bases and J 4 bases, leaving 10 bases between the germline ends. From germline, CDR1 is SGHRS and CDR2 YFSETQ. CDR3 size: 14 residues. In DNA form, the CDR3 reads TGCGCCAGCAGCTTGGCCGGCACCTTCTATGGCTACACCTTC. It yields the protein CASSLAGTFYGYTF.

The chain combines TRBV11-3 with TRBJ1-4; D gene uncertain. V shed 5 bases and J shed 8 bases, with 21 bases lying between them. The length of the CDR3 is 16 residues. From germline, CDR1 is SGHNT and CDR2 YENEEA. CDR3 loop: CASSPDPGTSGEKLFF. The CDR3, as DNA: TGTGCCAGCAGCCCCGACCCGGGCACTTCTGGGGAAAAACTGTTTTTT.

About this clone: The same CDR3 arises from other DNA sequences in this sample as well. The CDR3 region has the DNA TGTGCCAGCAAGACTTCGGGGTACACTGAAGCTTTCTTT. Its protein product is CASKTSGYTEAFF. The chain is built from TRBV6-5 and TRBJ1-1; D gene unclear. Germline V gene sequence: CDR1 MNHEY, CDR2 SVGAGI. The CDR3 sequence is 13 residues long. Deletions cut 7 bases from V and 3 bases from J, with 12 bases between.

V usage is TRBV5-6 and J usage is TRBJ1-4; 8 bases line up with TRBD1. Germline V gene data show CDR1 as SGHDT and CDR2 as YYEEEE. The J segment lost 8 bases and the V segment lost 4 bases, leaving 13 bases of the junction unmatched. The CDR3 consists of 16 residues. DNA of the CDR3: TGTGCCAGCAGCCCGGGTGTGGCAGGGGGCCGCGAAAAACTGTTTTTT. Residues: CASSPGVAGGREKLFF. The full variable domain, rest sourced from reference TRBV5-6 and TRBJ1-4, is DAGVTQSPTHLIKTRGQQVTLRCSPKSGHDTVSWYQQALGQGPQFIFQYYEEEERQRGNFPDRFSGHQFPNYSSELNVNALLLGDSALYLCASSPGVAGGREKLFFGSGTQLSVL.

V usage is TRBV29-1 and J usage is TRBJ2-3; D gene ambiguous. The CDR3 has 15 amino acids. Germline CDR1 SQVTM, CDR2 ANQGSEA. The ends were cut back, 1 base at V and 0 bases at J, with 11 bases in the middle. The CDR3 DNA is TGCAGCGTTGAAGGGTCGGGTGATAGCACAGATACGCAGTATTTT. Translation: CSVEGSGDSTDTQYF.

This clone was counted between two and nine times. The chain has TRBV19 and TRBJ1-1; tentative D call: TRBD1 (5 bases). In germline, CDR1 is LNHDA, CDR2 SQIVND (reference sequence). Trimming removed 3 bases from V and 5 bases from J, with 13 bases in between. CDR3 length equals 14 residues. Here the CDR3 reads CASSMGRVGTEAFF. CDR3 sequence (DNA): TGTGCCAGTAGTATGGGCAGGGTTGGGACTGAAGCTTTCTTT. Drawing the rest from reference TRBV19 and TRBJ1-1, the complete variable domain is DGGITQSPKYLFRKEGQNVTLSCEQNLNHDAMYWYRQDPGQGLRLIYYSQIVNDFQKGDIAEGYSVSREKKESFPLTVTSAQKNPTAFYLCASSMGRVGTEAFFGQGTRLTVV.

The chain couples TRBV10-3 to TRBJ2-1; 7 bases line up with TRBD2. Germline lookup yields CDR1 ENHRY and CDR2 SYGVKD. The V gene end was trimmed by 7 bases and the J gene end by 2 bases; junction bases not matched to a gene: 8. CDR3 length: 15 residues. DNA of the CDR3: TGTGCCATCAAAGGGACCGGGACTACCTACAATGAGCAGTTCTTC. This encodes CAIKGTGTTYNEQFF.